This TCR beta chain was found in a study of shared clonotypes between healthy human individuals. Study-level findings and limits: When naive CD4 clonotypes were compared across a handful of donors, about 5% were shared.

Original processing methods: ImmunoSEQ sequences covered only the junction and lacked quality scores; filtering therefore differed. Using immunoSEQ multiplex PCR, the repertoire was profiled, and TCRdb retains in-frame clones only, with some absent. V and J calls and clone size are given by that table; D and trimming were obtained from the DNA. The sample holds 2 million to 2.5 million clones; about nine tenths are singletons and the top ten take about 0.36%. Partitioning of CD4+ cells yielded a CD45RA+ naive subset and a CD45RA-negative memory subset. The CDR3 totals 11 residues. Trimming left V 6 bases short and J 6 bases short, with 8 bases between. Germline-derived CDR1 and CDR2 are ENHRY and SYGVKD. This clone was detected once. Its antigen is not known.

The rearrangement links TRBV10-3 to TRBJ1-2, with D possibly being TRBD1 (5 bases). The sequencing input was naive CD4+ T cells from PBMCs. Subset given: CD45RA+ positively selected. The origin of this receptor is a man aged 18 to 35 in good health. Some clones in this sample may be carry-over from other donors' samples. The CDR3 nucleotides are TGTGCCATCAGCGGGACGGATGGCTACACCTTC. Its protein product is CAISGTDGYTF.